Each of the 4 T cell receptor beta chains below was sequenced from the same sample in a study of radiotherapy plus CTLA-4 blockade in lung cancer. Libraries were prepared by immunoSEQ multiplex PCR; TCRdb keeps only in-frame clonotypes and omits some of them. The sample consists of 52,000 or so clones, around 80% of them appearing once. Here the sequenced sample was peripheral blood, taken from a patient treated with radiotherapy plus ipilimumab. Source of these receptors: a human donor with non-small cell lung cancer whose response to radiotherapy plus ipilimumab could not be evaluated.

The chain employs TRBV28 and TRBJ2-5, with D unresolved. CDR1 MDHEN and CDR2 SYDVKM come from the germline V gene. With 2 bases removed from V and 10 bases from J, the gap between germline ends came to 14 bases. The CDR3 totals 13 residues. The DNA for the CDR3 is TGTGCCAGCAGTTTAACACAAGAGCGAAACCAGTACTTC. Its protein product is CASSLTQERNQYF. Drawing the rest from reference TRBV28 and TRBJ2-5, the complete variable domain is DVKVTQSSRYLVKRTGEKVFLECVQDMDHENMFWYRQDPGLGLRLIYFSYDVKMKEKGDIPEGYSVSREKKERFSLILESASTNQTSMYLCASSLTQERNQYFGPGTRLLVL.

The chain joins TRBV21-1 to TRBJ1-2; TRBD1, as called in the table, went unchecked against the DNA. TRBV21-1 is a listed pseudogene. The CDR3 has 17 amino acids. DNA of the CDR3: TGTGCCAGCAGCAAAGGGAAGGACAGGGGACACAGATATGGCTACACCTTC. This translates into CASSKGKDRGHRYGYTF.

CDR3 in amino acids: CASSPSLLAHYNEQFF. DNA for the CDR3: TGCGCCAGCAGTCCCTCTCTACTAGCCCACTACAATGAGCAGTTCTTC. J is TRBJ2-1 and V is TRBV10-2; TRBD2 is a possible D gene (6 bases). This CDR3 is built from 16 residues. Germline values: CDR1 WSHSY, CDR2 SAAADI. V was pared by 5 bases and J by 3 bases, with 17 bases between.

A note on this clone: Other nucleotide sequences from this sample produce the same CDR3. The V gene is TRBV9, the J gene TRBJ1-4; 7 bases agree with TRBD1. Germline trimming cut 3 bases from V and 6 bases from J; bases unmatched to any gene: 5. CDR1 is SGDLS, CDR2 YYNGEE, per germline. This CDR3 is built from 14 residues. DNA for the CDR3: TGTGCCAGCAGCGCGGACAGGTCGGATGAAAAACTGTTTTTT. Encoded protein: CASSADRSDEKLFF.